Listed here are 12 T cell receptor beta chains from one sample, sequenced in a study of T cell responses to AZD1222 COVID-19 vaccine. The assay was immunoSEQ multiplex PCR, and TCRdb's table has in-frame clones only and misses some. The sample consists of 120,000 or so clones, roughly 86% of them appearing once. The sequences come from peripheral blood, collected on day 0 of AZD1222 vaccination. The receptors stem from an adult in good health.

The chain combines TRBV18 with TRBJ2-1; unclear D gene. V lost 1 base, J lost 0 bases, and 13 bases lay in between. Germline V gives CDR1 KGHSH, CDR2 LQKENI. The CDR3 spans 17 residues. The CDR3 sequence is CASSPLYRASSYNEQFF. The CDR3 nucleotides read TGTGCCAGCTCACCACTTTATAGGGCGAGCTCCTACAATGAGCAGTTCTTC.

A note on this clone: The sample contains more than one DNA sequence encoding this CDR3. The chain combines TRBV3-1 (or the pseudogene TRBV3-2) with TRBJ2-7; no definite D call. V lost 2 bases and J lost 2, with 7 bases in between. The CDR3 consists of 13 residues. CDR1 is LGHDT, CDR2 YNNKEL, per germline (reference sequence). CDR3 residues: CASSQLGPYEQYF. The CDR3 DNA follows: TGTGCCAGCAGCCAACTCGGCCCCTACGAGCAGTACTTC.

This rearrangement joins TRBV5-6 to TRBJ1-2, with D possibly matching TRBD1 (5 bases). Germline V gives CDR1 SGHDT, CDR2 YYEEEE. V gave up 6 bases and J gave up 4 bases, with 16 bases separating them. The CDR3 loop spans 14 amino acids. CDR3 coding DNA: TGTGCCAGCAATCCGGCTGGAGGGGTCTATGGCTACACCTTC. Protein product: CASNPAGGVYGYTF.

This clone has just a few counts. Additional DNA sequences in this sample encode the identical CDR3. V and J are TRBV10-3 and TRBJ2-7; 7 bases map to TRBD2. The V and J ends lost 5 bases and 3 bases, in that order; junction bases with no gene match: 7. CDR1 is ENHRY, CDR2 SYGVKD, per germline. This CDR3 region has 14 residues. In nucleotides, the CDR3 is TGTGCCATCAGTCCCTCTAGCGGAAGCTACGAGCAGTACTTC. Translation: CAISPSSGSYEQYF.

V is TRBV10-2 and J is TRBJ1-1, with TRBD1 identical over 10 bases. CDR1 and CDR2 (germline): WSHSY, SAAADI. The V and J ends lost 5 bases and 5 bases, in that order; junction bases with no gene match: 5. This CDR3 comprises 14 residues. CDR3 protein: CASSLDRGLTEAFF. The DNA for the CDR3 is TGCGCCAGCAGTTTAGACAGGGGGCTTACTGAAGCTTTCTTT.

This clone was counted between two and nine times. This rearrangement joins TRBV2 to TRBJ1-5, with D possibly being TRBD1 (5 bases). This CDR3 region has 15 residues. Trimming left V 3 bases short and J 3 bases short, with 12 bases between. The germline gives CDR1 SNHLY, CDR2 FYNNEI. The CDR3 nucleotides are TGTGCCAGCAGTGAGAAGGGGCGGGACAATCAGCCCCAGCATTTT. It yields the protein CASSEKGRDNQPQHF.

The rearrangement uses TRBV6-5 and TRBJ1-2; perhaps TRBD1 as D (6 bases). This CDR3 region has 15 residues. Trimming cost V 3 bases and J 2 bases, with 13 bases left between them. Per germline, CDR1 MNHEY and CDR2 SVGAGI. The DNA for the CDR3 is TGTGCCAGCAGTTATGGGACACTTGGAAACTATGGCTACACCTTC. Amino acids: CASSYGTLGNYGYTF.

V gene TRBV7-2 combines with J gene TRBJ1-6, with unresolved D. The V gene's germline CDR1 is SGHTA and CDR2 FQGNSA. This CDR3 region has 14 residues. V was trimmed by 5 bases and J by 9 bases, leaving 14 bases between them. CDR3 in amino acids: CASSPGVSGSPLHF. The CDR3 DNA reads TGTGCCAGCAGCCCTGGGGTCTCGGGTTCACCCCTCCACTTT.

This chain uses TRBV7-2 with TRBJ1-1; TRBD1 aligns across 8 bases. In germline, CDR1 is SGHTA, CDR2 FQGNSA. The V and J ends lost 5 bases and 5 bases, in that order; junction bases with no gene match: 10. There are 15 residues in the CDR3. The CDR3 DNA reads TGTGCCAGCAGCCCAGGAAGGACAGGGCAGACTGAAGCTTTCTTT. This sequence encodes CASSPGRTGQTEAFF.

The chain recombines TRBV28 with TRBJ2-7, with 10 bases matching TRBD2. CDR1 and CDR2 from the germline V gene are MDHEN and SYDVKM. V lost 4 bases to trimming and J lost 4 bases; unmatched junction nucleotides: 7. This CDR3 has 15 residues. CDR3 protein: CASSSRTSGIYEQYF. CDR3 in DNA: TGTGCCAGCAGTTCCCGGACTAGCGGAATTTACGAGCAGTACTTC.

This clone has a single count. This chain joins TRBV18 and TRBJ1-2, with TRBD1 matching over 11 bases. V lost 3 bases and J lost 8; bases outside the gene matches: 5. Germline assignment: CDR1 KGHSH and CDR2 LQKENI. This CDR3 comprises 14 residues. This chain's CDR3 is CASSPDRGLSGYTF. In DNA, the CDR3 is TGTGCCAGCTCACCGGACAGGGGGCTGTCAGGCTACACCTTC.

This sequence joins TRBV28 and TRBJ2-5; 14 bases agree with TRBD2. Unmatched junction bases numbered 9, after V lost 6 bases and J lost 9 bases. The CDR3 has 15 amino acids. The germline V gene encodes CDR1 MDHEN and CDR2 SYDVKM. DNA of the CDR3: TGTGCCAGCAGACCGGGACTAGCGGGGGTCTATTCCCAGTACTTC. Its protein is CASRPGLAGVYSQYF.